This T cell receptor beta chain was captured by sequencing in a study of blood T cell repertoires in COVID-19. Looking at the study overall: The United States, Italy and Spain supplied acute and convalescent COVID-19 samples. PBMCs, B-cell-depleted T cells, or T cells were the source of the cDNA or gDNA that made up the material.

This clone was picked up one time. Trimming pared 2 bases from V and 10 bases from J, leaving 14 bases between. Germline V gene data show CDR1 as MNHEY and CDR2 as SVGAGI. The CDR3 loop spans 13 amino acids. In the original analysis: The assay estimated nucleated cells by amplifying reference gene primers. Produced via immunoSEQ multiplex PCR; TCRdb's table is partial and in-frame only. The DNA gave D and trimming, while V, J and clone size come from that table. The sample lists 140,000 or so clones; around 87% were seen once. Source material: peripheral blood. This sequence originates from a man aged 45-65 years who had recovered from COVID-19. V is TRBV6-5 and J is TRBJ1-2; tentatively, D is TRBD1 (6 bases). Written as DNA, the CDR3 is TGTGCCAGCAGTTACGGCAGGGGCTCTTCCTACACCTTC. Its protein product is CASSYGRGSSYTF.